This T cell receptor (beta chain) was recorded in a study of blood T cell repertoires in COVID-19. TCRdb's copy holds only in-frame clones and misses some; the assay was immunoSEQ multiplex PCR. The sample yields 250,000 to 300,000 clones, about nine tenths seen once. Germline V gives CDR1 MNHEY, CDR2 SMNVEV (reference sequence). The CDR3 consists of 15 residues. Unmatched junction bases numbered 10, after V lost 8 bases and J lost 2 bases. The chain uses TRBV27 and TRBJ2-7, with TRBD2 identical over 9 bases. This TCR derives from a woman aged 30 to 39 who had recovered from COVID-19. Specimen: PBMCs or T cells enriched from blood (not recorded which). In DNA, the CDR3 is TGTGCCAGCCGGCTAGCGGGATTCCGAACCTACGAGCAGTACTTC. This encodes CASRLAGFRTYEQYF.